Following are 16 T cell receptor beta chains from one sample sequenced in a study of blood T cell repertoires in COVID-19. Measured with immunoSEQ multiplex PCR; TCRdb has only the in-frame clones, and not every one. The table includes about 400,000 clones, approximately 86% detected once. Sequenced sample: peripheral blood. These receptors all stem from a woman aged 55-69 years with COVID-19, enrolled during active disease.

The V call is TRBV14, the J call TRBJ1-1; 12 bases map to TRBD1. The CDR3 is 19 residues long. Germline trimming cut 3 bases from V and 3 bases from J; bases unmatched to any gene: 14. Germline lookup yields CDR1 SGHDN and CDR2 FVKESK. The CDR3 reads CASSQTYRDRGLRYTEAFF. CDR3 nucleotides: TGTGCCAGCAGCCAGACATACCGGGACAGGGGGCTTAGGTACACTGAAGCTTTCTTT. Complete variable domain (other parts from reference TRBV14 and TRBJ1-1): EAGVTQFPSHSVIEKGQTVTLRCDPISGHDNLYWYRRVMGKEIKFLLHFVKESKQDESGMPNNRFLAERTGGTYSTLKVQPAELEDSGVYFCASSQTYRDRGLRYTEAFFGQGTRLTVV.

This rearrangement joins TRBV12-3 or TRBV12-4 to TRBJ2-7; D is unresolved. The CDR3 extends over 12 amino acids. Deletions cut 6 bases from V and 3 bases from J, with 9 bases between. The CDR3 here is CASSSSDYEQYF. CDR3 bases: TGTGCCAGCAGCTCGTCAGACTACGAGCAGTACTTC.

The chain couples TRBV21-1 to TRBJ1-5. TRBV21-1 constitutes a pseudogene. There are 16 residues in the CDR3. The CDR3 DNA is TGTGCCAGCAGCAAAGCGCGGAGGGGCAGCAATCAGCCCCAGCATTTT. Its protein product is CASSKARRGSNQPQHF.

This clone was counted a few times. The rearrangement links TRBV9 to TRBJ2-5; 8 nucleotides match TRBD1. Germline CDR1 SGDLS, CDR2 YYNGEE. J gave up 2 bases and V 2 bases, and 2 bases lay outside the gene matches. This CDR3 region has 14 residues. CDR3 sequence reads: CASSVTGAQETQYF. In nucleotides, the CDR3 is TGTGCCAGCAGCGTGACAGGGGCTCAAGAGACCCAGTACTTC.

This clone was seen a few times. Relative to the germline gene, one junction end is altered; a read error may explain this. The chain employs TRBV23-1 and TRBJ2-7, with D perhaps TRBD2 (5 bases). TRBV23-1 is recorded as an ORF, its role being uncertain. The CDR3 loop spans 9 amino acids. DNA of the CDR3: TGCGCCAGCAGTCCCGGGGTAAACTTC. Protein sequence: CASSPGVNF.

The CDR3 sequence: CASSSVPGQGNEQYF. In DNA, the CDR3 is TGCGCCAGCAGCTCTGTCCCGGGACAGGGGAACGAGCAGTACTTC. The rearrangement links TRBV5-1 to TRBJ2-7; 10 bases agree with TRBD1. Germline lookup yields CDR1 SGHRS and CDR2 YFSETQ. V dropped 3 bases and J dropped 5; count of bases not matched to a gene: 8. The CDR3 extends over 15 amino acids.

The rearrangement links TRBV29-1 to TRBJ1-5; no firm D call. CDR1 and CDR2 from the germline V gene are SQVTM and ANQGSEA. This CDR3 has 13 amino acids. The V end lost 7 bases, the J end lost 3 bases, and 13 bases lay between the germline ends. This chain's CDR3 is CSALTSYNQPQHF. For the CDR3, the DNA is TGCAGCGCTCTTACATCATACAATCAGCCCCAGCATTTT.

V usage is TRBV7-2 and J usage is TRBJ1-2, with 11 bases identical to TRBD1. V lost 5 bases and J lost 8; bases outside the gene matches: 7. The CDR3 is made up of 14 amino acids. Germline CDR1 reads SGHTA; CDR2 reads FQGNSA. Here the CDR3 reads CASSPGQGAWGYTF. For the CDR3, the DNA is TGTGCCAGCAGCCCCGGACAGGGGGCTTGGGGCTACACCTTC.

This clone has a handful of counts. The J gene is TRBJ2-7, the V gene TRBV4-2; TRBD1 matches 8 bases. CDR1 and CDR2 from the germline V gene are LGHNA and YNFKEQ. V lost 0 bases, J lost 6 bases, and 7 bases stayed unmatched. The CDR3 covers 15 residues. DNA of the CDR3: TGTGCCAGCAGCCAAGACGGACAGGGCATCTCCGAGCAGTACTTC. Protein sequence: CASSQDGQGISEQYF.

This clone showed up just a few times. The chain has TRBV5-3 and TRBJ2-1, with 9 bases aligning to TRBD1. TRBV5-3 is an open reading frame whose function is uncertain. This CDR3 is 15 amino acids long. With V trimmed by 4 bases and J by 5 bases, 7 bases remained unmatched. The CDR3 loop reads CARSPGQGPNNEQFF. The DNA for the CDR3 is TGTGCCAGAAGCCCGGGACAGGGCCCGAACAATGAGCAGTTCTTC.

This clone is a singleton in its sample. The CDR3: CASSQGGLSNQPQHF. The CDR3 nucleotides read TGTGCCAGCAGCCAAGGGGGGCTTAGCAATCAGCCCCAGCATTTT. The chain couples TRBV3-1 (or the pseudogene TRBV3-2) to TRBJ1-5; weak D call: TRBD1 (6 bases). The V gene lost 1 base and the J gene lost 0 bases, with 7 bases spanning the gap. Germline V lookup: CDR1 LGHDT, CDR2 YNNKEL (reference sequence). This CDR3 region has 15 residues.

V is TRBV5-1 and J is TRBJ2-2; 11 positions agree with TRBD2. This CDR3 has 15 amino acids. V was pared by 1 base and J by 9 bases, with 5 bases of the junction left unmatched. Looked up from germline, CDR1 is SGHRS and CDR2 is YFSETQ. The chain's CDR3 is CASSLSLAGDRELFF. CDR3 bases: TGCGCCAGCAGCTTGTCACTAGCGGGGGACCGGGAGCTGTTTTTT.

The count of this clone is one. V gene TRBV6-5 combines with J gene TRBJ1-1; 8 bases fit TRBD1. Germline V lookup: CDR1 MNHEY, CDR2 SVGAGI. This CDR3 comprises 14 residues. V shed 6 bases and J 4 bases; nucleotides not matched to a gene: 7. In DNA, the CDR3 is TGTGCCAGCAGCCGGACAGGGAGGGTCACTGAAGCTTTCTTT. This codes for CASSRTGRVTEAFF.

The rearrangement uses TRBV15 and TRBJ2-7; 8 bases match TRBD2. The CDR3 sequence is 15 residues long. V was clipped by 5 bases and J by 0 bases; unmatched bases: 6. CDR1 is LNHNV and CDR2 is YYDKDF in the germline V gene (reference sequence). The CDR3 DNA follows: TGTGCCACCAGCTTCACTAGCGGTCCCTCCTACGAGCAGTACTTC. Translating gives CATSFTSGPSYEQYF.

This sequence joins TRBV7-2 and TRBJ2-5, with D perhaps TRBD2 (5 bases). Trimming stripped 4 bases from V and 5 bases from J, with 11 bases between. This CDR3 region has 13 residues. Germline-derived CDR1 and CDR2 are SGHTA and FQGNSA. The CDR3 is CASSYKTRETQYF. In DNA, the CDR3 is TGTGCCAGCAGCTATAAAACTAGGGAGACCCAGTACTTC. Based on the CDR3 plus reference TRBV7-2 and TRBJ2-5, the full variable domain is GAGVSQSPSNKVTEKGKDVELRCDPISGHTALYWYRQSLGQGLEFLIYFQGNSAPDKSGLPSDRFSAERTGGSVSTLTIQRTQQEDSAVYLCASSYKTRETQYFGPGTRLLVL.

This clone is a singleton in its sample. The V and J genes are TRBV6-2 or TRBV6-3 and TRBJ2-7; 8 nucleotides match TRBD2. From germline, CDR1 is MNHEY and CDR2 SVGEGT. CDR3 length: 14 residues. V dropped 5 bases and J dropped 3; count of bases not matched to a gene: 6. The CDR3 DNA reads as TGTGCCAGCAGTCATCGGGGGGGAGGCTACGAGCAGTACTTC. Residues: CASSHRGGGYEQYF.